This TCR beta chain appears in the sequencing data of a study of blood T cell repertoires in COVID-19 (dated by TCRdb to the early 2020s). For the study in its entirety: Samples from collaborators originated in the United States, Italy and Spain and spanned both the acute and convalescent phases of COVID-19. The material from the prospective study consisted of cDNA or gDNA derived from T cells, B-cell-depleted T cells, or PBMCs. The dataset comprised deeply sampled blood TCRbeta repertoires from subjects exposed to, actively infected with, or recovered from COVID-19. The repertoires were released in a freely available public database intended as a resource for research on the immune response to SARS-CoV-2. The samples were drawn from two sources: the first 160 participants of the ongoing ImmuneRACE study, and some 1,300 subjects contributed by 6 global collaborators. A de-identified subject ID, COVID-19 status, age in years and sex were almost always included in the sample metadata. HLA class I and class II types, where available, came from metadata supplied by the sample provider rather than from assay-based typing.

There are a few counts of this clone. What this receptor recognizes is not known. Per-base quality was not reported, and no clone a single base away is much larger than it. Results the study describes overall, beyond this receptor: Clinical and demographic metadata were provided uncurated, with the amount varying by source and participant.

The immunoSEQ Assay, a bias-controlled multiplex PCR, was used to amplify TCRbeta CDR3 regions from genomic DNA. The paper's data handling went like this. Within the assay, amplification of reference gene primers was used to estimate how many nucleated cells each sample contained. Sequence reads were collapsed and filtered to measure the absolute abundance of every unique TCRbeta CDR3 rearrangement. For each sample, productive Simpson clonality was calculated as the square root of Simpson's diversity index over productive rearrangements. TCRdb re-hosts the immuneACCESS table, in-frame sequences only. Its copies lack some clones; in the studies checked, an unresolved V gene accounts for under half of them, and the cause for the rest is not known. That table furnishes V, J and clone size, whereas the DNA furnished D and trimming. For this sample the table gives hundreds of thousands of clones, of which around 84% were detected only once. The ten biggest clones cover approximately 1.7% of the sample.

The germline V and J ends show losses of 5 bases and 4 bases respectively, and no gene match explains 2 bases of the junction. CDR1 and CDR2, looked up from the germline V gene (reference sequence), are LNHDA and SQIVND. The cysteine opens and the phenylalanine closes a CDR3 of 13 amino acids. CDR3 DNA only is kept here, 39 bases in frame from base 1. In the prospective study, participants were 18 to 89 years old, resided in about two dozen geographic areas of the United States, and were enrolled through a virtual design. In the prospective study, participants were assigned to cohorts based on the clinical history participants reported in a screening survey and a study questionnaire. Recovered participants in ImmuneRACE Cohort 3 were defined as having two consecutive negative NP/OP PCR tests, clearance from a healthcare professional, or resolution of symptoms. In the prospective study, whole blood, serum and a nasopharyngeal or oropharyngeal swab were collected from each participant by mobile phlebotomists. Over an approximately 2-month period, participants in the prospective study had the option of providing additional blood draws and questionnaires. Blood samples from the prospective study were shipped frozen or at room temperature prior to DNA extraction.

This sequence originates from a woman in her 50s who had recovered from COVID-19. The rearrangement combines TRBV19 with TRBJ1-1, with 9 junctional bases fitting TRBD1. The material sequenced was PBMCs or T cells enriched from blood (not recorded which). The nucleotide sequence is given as TGTGCCAGTAGTTGGGACAGGGCCACTGAAGCTTTCTTT. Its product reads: CASSWDRATEAFF.